This is a list of T cell receptor beta chains from one sample in a study of CD8 T cells in ankylosing spondylitis. MiXCR was run by TCRdb on the 5' RACE reads, yielding one entry per CDR3 protein. The sample shows 250,000 or so distinct CDR3 sequences, 10% to 13% of them seen only once. Material: blood, either unsorted or a sorted T cell fraction (not recorded which). Receptors were obtained from a male donor with ankylosing spondylitis or in good health (not recorded which). The CDR3 runs from the conserved cysteine through the conserved F or W. D genes are given only for firm matches. A row's size may be missing; if present it is once, few, many or a size class.

V gene: TRBV3-1; clone size: many; D gene: NA; J gene: TRBJ1-5; CDR3 DNA: TGTGCCAGCAGCCAATCCGGGCGGGTCAGCAATCAGCCCCAGCATTTT; CDR3 protein: CASSQSGRVSNQPQHF
V gene: TRBV20-1; clone size: few; D gene: NA; J gene: TRBJ2-7; CDR3 DNA: TGCAGTGCTAGGGGTATGGGGAGAGGCGAGCAGTACTTC; CDR3 protein: CSARGMGRGEQYF
V gene: TRBV11-1; clone size: few; D gene: NA; J gene: TRBJ2-2; CDR3 DNA: TGTGCCAGCAGCCGAAAGGGGAACACCGGGGAGCTGTTTTTT; CDR3 protein: CASSRKGNTGELFF
V gene: TRBV5-1; clone size: many; D gene: NA; J gene: TRBJ2-2; CDR3 DNA: TGCGCCAGCAGCTTGGCCGAGAGGGCCGGTCTCGGCGGGGAGCTGTTTTTT; CDR3 protein: CASSLAERAGLGGELFF
V gene: TRBV7-8; clone size: NA; D gene: TRBD1; J gene: TRBJ2-5; CDR3 DNA: TGTGCCAGCAGCCTTCTTTCGGGACAGGGTGAAGAGACCCAGTACTTC; CDR3 protein: CASSLLSGQGEETQYF
V gene: TRBV11-2; clone size: many; D gene: TRBD2; J gene: TRBJ2-7; CDR3 DNA: TGTGCCAGCAGCCCCCGACTAGCGGGGACGCTTTACGAGCAGTACTTC; CDR3 protein: CASSPRLAGTLYEQYF
V gene: TRBV15; clone size: many; D gene: NA; J gene: TRBJ1-1; CDR3 DNA: TGTGCCACCAGCAGATCTGGCCGAACGAACACTGAAGCTTTCTTT; CDR3 protein: CATSRSGRTNTEAFF
V gene: TRBV18; clone size: few; D gene: TRBD1; J gene: TRBJ2-2; CDR3 DNA: TGTGCCAGCTCCTTCGGGACAGGGCCGACCGGGGAGCTGTTTTTT; CDR3 protein: CASSFGTGPTGELFF
V gene: TRBV19; clone size: many; D gene: NA; J gene: TRBJ1-6; CDR3 DNA: TGTGCCAGTAGTATCGGATTCGAAGGGAAGAATTCACCCCTCCACTTT; CDR3 protein: CASSIGFEGKNSPLHF
V gene: TRBV20-1; clone size: many; D gene: NA; J gene: TRBJ1-5; CDR3 DNA: TGCAGTGCTACACAAGGACACGTACTGGAGCCCCAGCATTTT; CDR3 protein: CSATQGHVLEPQHF
V gene: TRBV7-9; clone size: NA; D gene: TRBD2; J gene: TRBJ2-5; CDR3 DNA: TGTGCCAGCAGCTCGCATCGCGGGGGGGCCTTAAAAGAGACCCAGTACTTC; CDR3 protein: CASSSHRGGALKETQYF
V gene: TRBV2; clone size: NA; D gene: NA; J gene: TRBJ2-7; CDR3 DNA: TGTGCCAGCAGTGAAGTTACAGGGCTGGGCTCCTACGAGCAGTACTTC; CDR3 protein: CASSEVTGLGSYEQYF
V gene: TRBV2; clone size: many; D gene: TRBD1; J gene: TRBJ2-1; CDR3 DNA: TGTGCCAGCAGAGCCACAGGGGGCGATGAGCAGTTCTTC; CDR3 protein: CASRATGGDEQFF
V gene: TRBV4-1; clone size: NA; D gene: NA; J gene: TRBJ2-3; CDR3 DNA: TGCGCCAGCAGCCAACTAGATGCAGATACGCAGTATTTT; CDR3 protein: CASSQLDADTQYF
V gene: TRBV6-5; clone size: many; D gene: NA; J gene: TRBJ2-3; CDR3 DNA: TGTGCCAGCAGTTCGGCTGGGGGGACAGATACGCAGTATTTT; CDR3 protein: CASSSAGGTDTQYF
V gene: TRBV10-3; clone size: many; D gene: TRBD1; J gene: TRBJ1-6; CDR3 DNA: TGTGCCATCAATCCGGGACAGAATAATTCACCCCTCCACTTT; CDR3 protein: CAINPGQNNSPLHF
V gene: TRBV12-3/TRBV12-4; clone size: few; D gene: TRBD2; J gene: TRBJ2-5; CDR3 DNA: TGTGCCAGCAGTTTCAGGGCGGGAGGGCCGAGTTCGGAGACCCAGTACTTC; CDR3 protein: CASSFRAGGPSSETQYF
V gene: TRBV2; clone size: NA; D gene: TRBD1; J gene: TRBJ2-1; CDR3 DNA: TGTGCCAGCAGGCAGACAGGGGGCAATGAGCAGTTCTTC; CDR3 protein: CASRQTGGNEQFF
V gene: TRBV30; clone size: NA; D gene: NA; J gene: TRBJ1-1; CDR3 DNA: TGTGCCTGGAGACAGACTAACACTGAAGCTTTCTTT; CDR3 protein: CAWRQTNTEAFF
V gene: TRBV7-8; clone size: many; D gene: NA; J gene: TRBJ1-5; CDR3 DNA: TGTGCCAGCGGTCTGGGGCGGCAGGGGATGAGCAATCAGCCCCAGCATTTT; CDR3 protein: CASGLGRQGMSNQPQHF
V gene: TRBV10-3; clone size: few; D gene: TRBD1; J gene: TRBJ1-2; CDR3 DNA: TGTGCCATCACAGGCGACAGGGCCTATGGCTACACCTTC; CDR3 protein: CAITGDRAYGYTF
V gene: TRBV4-1; clone size: many; D gene: TRBD2; J gene: TRBJ2-3; CDR3 DNA: TGCGCCAGCAGCCAAGAAACTAGCGGCCTCACAGATACGCAGTATTTT; CDR3 protein: CASSQETSGLTDTQYF
V gene: TRBV5-1; clone size: many; D gene: NA; J gene: TRBJ1-2; CDR3 DNA: TGCGCCAGCAGCTCCACGGAATCCTATGGCTACACCTTC; CDR3 protein: CASSSTESYGYTF
V gene: TRBV15; clone size: many; D gene: TRBD1; J gene: TRBJ2-5; CDR3 DNA: TGTGCCACCAGCAGAGTAGTCGGGACAGGGGTCGAGACCCAGTACTTC; CDR3 protein: CATSRVVGTGVETQYF
V gene: TRBV7-6; clone size: NA; D gene: TRBD2; J gene: TRBJ2-5; CDR3 DNA: TGTGCCAGCAGCTCCCTAGCGGACCAAGAGACCCAGTACTTC; CDR3 protein: CASSSLADQETQYF
V gene: TRBV5-1; clone size: many; D gene: TRBD2; J gene: TRBJ2-2; CDR3 DNA: TGCGCCAGCAGCTTGGGTGCGGGTAGCGGGCCTTTCACCGGGGAGCTGTTTTTT; CDR3 protein: CASSLGAGSGPFTGELFF
V gene: TRBV6-4; clone size: many; D gene: TRBD2; J gene: TRBJ2-1; CDR3 DNA: TGTGCCAGCAGTGGACTAGCAGGGAGTAATGAGCAGTTCTTC; CDR3 protein: CASSGLAGSNEQFF
V gene: TRBV5-1; clone size: many; D gene: NA; J gene: TRBJ2-1; CDR3 DNA: TGCGCCAGCAGCTTGGTCGGCGGGGCGTACAATGAGCAGTTCTTC; CDR3 protein: CASSLVGGAYNEQFF
V gene: TRBV12-3/TRBV12-4; clone size: many; D gene: NA; J gene: TRBJ1-1; CDR3 DNA: TGTGCCAGCAGCTCAGGGGCCACTGAAGCTTTCTTT; CDR3 protein: CASSSGATEAFF
V gene: TRBV6-1; clone size: many; D gene: NA; J gene: TRBJ1-2; CDR3 DNA: TGTGCCAGCAGTGAATCGCGGGGGATGAATGGCTACACCTTC; CDR3 protein: CASSESRGMNGYTF
V gene: TRBV12-3/TRBV12-4; clone size: many; D gene: TRBD1; J gene: TRBJ2-5; CDR3 DNA: TGTGCCAGCAGTTTATCAGCAGGGGGCGGAGAGACCCAGTACTTC; CDR3 protein: CASSLSAGGGETQYF
V gene: TRBV28; clone size: many; D gene: TRBD2; J gene: TRBJ2-1; CDR3 DNA: TGTGCCAGCAGTTCGGGACTAAATTACAATGAGCAGTTCTTC; CDR3 protein: CASSSGLNYNEQFF
V gene: TRBV2; clone size: few; D gene: NA; J gene: TRBJ1-5; CDR3 DNA: TGTGCCAGCAGTGAGTCGGGTTTCAATCAGCCCCAGCATTTT; CDR3 protein: CASSESGFNQPQHF
V gene: TRBV5-1; clone size: many; D gene: NA; J gene: TRBJ1-2; CDR3 DNA: TGCGCCAGCAGCTTGGTTCCAGGACAGAGGGGCTACACCTTC; CDR3 protein: CASSLVPGQRGYTF
V gene: TRBV7-2; clone size: many; D gene: NA; J gene: TRBJ2-5; CDR3 DNA: TGTGCCAGCAGCTTAGCGGGGGACAAGACCCAGTACTTC; CDR3 protein: CASSLAGDKTQYF
V gene: TRBV9; clone size: many; D gene: NA; J gene: TRBJ2-3; CDR3 DNA: TGTGCCAGCAGCCCCAGGGTTACAGATACGCAGTATTTT; CDR3 protein: CASSPRVTDTQYF
V gene: TRBV25-1; clone size: NA; D gene: TRBD1; J gene: TRBJ1-6; CDR3 DNA: TGTGCCAGCAGTGGTAGACAGGGGGCAAGAAATTCACCCCTCCACTTT; CDR3 protein: CASSGRQGARNSPLHF
V gene: TRBV15; clone size: many; D gene: TRBD2; J gene: TRBJ2-7; CDR3 DNA: TGTGCCACCAGCACCCGGGGACTAGCAAATTACGAGCAGTACTTC; CDR3 protein: CATSTRGLANYEQYF
V gene: TRBV20-1; clone size: many; D gene: NA; J gene: TRBJ2-7; CDR3 DNA: TGCAGTGCTACGTCAGAAACCTACGAGCAGTACTTC; CDR3 protein: CSATSETYEQYF
V gene: TRBV20-1; clone size: many; D gene: NA; J gene: TRBJ1-5; CDR3 DNA: TGCAGTGCTAGATCAGGGCTCAATCAGCCCCAGCATTTT; CDR3 protein: CSARSGLNQPQHF
V gene: TRBV5-1; clone size: few; D gene: TRBD2; J gene: TRBJ2-1; CDR3 DNA: TGCGCCAGCAGCGCCGGGACTAGCGTTAGCTCCTACAATGAGCAGTTCTTC; CDR3 protein: CASSAGTSVSSYNEQFF
V gene: TRBV30; clone size: many; D gene: NA; J gene: TRBJ1-5; CDR3 DNA: TGTGCCTGGAGTAGCTCGACACGTCAGCCCCAGCATTTT; CDR3 protein: CAWSSSTRQPQHF
V gene: TRBV20-1; clone size: NA; D gene: NA; J gene: TRBJ1-2; CDR3 DNA: TGCAGTGCCAGGGAACAGTCCCGCTATGGCTACACCTTC; CDR3 protein: CSAREQSRYGYTF
V gene: TRBV7-9; clone size: many; D gene: NA; J gene: TRBJ2-5; CDR3 DNA: TGTGCCAGCAGCTTAGAAGGGGCGGGAAGAGAGACCCAGTACTTC; CDR3 protein: CASSLEGAGRETQYF
V gene: TRBV4-2; clone size: NA; D gene: NA; J gene: TRBJ1-1; CDR3 DNA: TGTGCCAGCAGCCAAGTTCCGCAGATGAACACTGAAGCTTTCTTT; CDR3 protein: CASSQVPQMNTEAFF
V gene: TRBV7-9; clone size: many; D gene: TRBD1; J gene: TRBJ1-5; CDR3 DNA: TGTGCCAGCAGCTCCGGGACAGGGAACAATCAGCCCCAGCATTTT; CDR3 protein: CASSSGTGNNQPQHF
V gene: TRBV11-3; clone size: many; D gene: NA; J gene: TRBJ1-1; CDR3 DNA: TGTGCCAGCAGCTTAGATCAGGGAGGGCAGGAACCTGAAGCTTTCTTT; CDR3 protein: CASSLDQGGQEPEAFF
V gene: TRBV11-3; clone size: few; D gene: NA; J gene: TRBJ1-5; CDR3 DNA: TGTGCCAGCAGCCCCCGGACGGGTCCCGATCAGCCCCAGCATTTT; CDR3 protein: CASSPRTGPDQPQHF
V gene: TRBV15; clone size: many; D gene: NA; J gene: TRBJ2-7; CDR3 DNA: TGTGCCACCAGCACCGGAGGGTACGAGCAGTACTTC; CDR3 protein: CATSTGGYEQYF
V gene: TRBV7-9; clone size: few; D gene: NA; J gene: TRBJ1-1; CDR3 DNA: TGTGCCAGCAGCTCACCTGAGAACACTGAAGCTTTCTTT; CDR3 protein: CASSSPENTEAFF
V gene: TRBV12-3/TRBV12-4; clone size: many; D gene: TRBD2; J gene: TRBJ2-2; CDR3 DNA: TGTGCCAGCAGTTTAGCGCCACTAGCGGGGGGCCGCGGGGAGCTGTTTTTT; CDR3 protein: CASSLAPLAGGRGELFF